This note documents a single TCR beta chain sequence. Its antigen is as yet unknown. Clones were sequenced by immunoSEQ multiplex PCR, and TCRdb holds only the in-frame ones, with some missing. The sample lists tens of thousands of clones; 80% to 95% were seen once. The data belong to a study of T cell responses to AZD1222 COVID-19 vaccine. General study points: With dominance at 160-218 and 743-854, vaccine-associated CD4 TCRs spanned spike. Two AZD1222 administrations were followed by greater Spike-specific TCR breadth and depth. Just six AZD1222 recipients were seropositive at baseline. Repertoires were obtained solely post-peak T cell response.

V lost 3 bases and J 1 base, leaving 18 bases between the germline ends. The CDR3 contains 17 residues. Germline V gene data show CDR1 as SGHVS and CDR2 as FQNEAQ. The clonotype comes from an adult who received the AZD1222 COVID-19 vaccine. The rearrangement uses TRBV7-8 and TRBJ1-1; perhaps TRBD1 as D (5 bases). Sequencing was performed on peripheral blood, taken 28 days after the second AZD1222 dose. The DNA of the CDR3 is TGTGCCAGCAGCTTTGGCAGGGCGGGATATGGGAACACTGAAGCTTTCTTT. This codes for CASSFGRAGYGNTEAFF.